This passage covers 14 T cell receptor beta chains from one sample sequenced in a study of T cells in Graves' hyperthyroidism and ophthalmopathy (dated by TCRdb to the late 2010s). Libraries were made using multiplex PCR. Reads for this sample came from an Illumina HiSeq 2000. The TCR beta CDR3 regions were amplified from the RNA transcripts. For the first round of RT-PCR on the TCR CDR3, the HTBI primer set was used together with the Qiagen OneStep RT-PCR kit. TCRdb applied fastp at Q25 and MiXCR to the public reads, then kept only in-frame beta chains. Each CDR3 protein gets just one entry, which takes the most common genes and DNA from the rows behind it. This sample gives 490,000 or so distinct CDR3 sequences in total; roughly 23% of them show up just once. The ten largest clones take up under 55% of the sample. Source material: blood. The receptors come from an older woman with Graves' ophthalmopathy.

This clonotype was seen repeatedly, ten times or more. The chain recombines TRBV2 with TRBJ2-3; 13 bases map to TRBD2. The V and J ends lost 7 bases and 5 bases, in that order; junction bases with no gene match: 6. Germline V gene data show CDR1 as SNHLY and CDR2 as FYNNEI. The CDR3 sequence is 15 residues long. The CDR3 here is CASTSGTSGIDTQYF. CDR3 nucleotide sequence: TGTGCCAGCACCTCGGGGACTAGCGGGATAGATACGCAGTATTTT.

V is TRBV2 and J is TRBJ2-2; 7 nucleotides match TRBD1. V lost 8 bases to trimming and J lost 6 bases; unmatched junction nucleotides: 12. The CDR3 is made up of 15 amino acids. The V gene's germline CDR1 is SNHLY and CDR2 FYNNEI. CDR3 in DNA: TGTGCCAGCCTTCGATGGACAGGTTGGGCCGGGGAGCTGTTTTTT. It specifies CASLRWTGWAGELFF.

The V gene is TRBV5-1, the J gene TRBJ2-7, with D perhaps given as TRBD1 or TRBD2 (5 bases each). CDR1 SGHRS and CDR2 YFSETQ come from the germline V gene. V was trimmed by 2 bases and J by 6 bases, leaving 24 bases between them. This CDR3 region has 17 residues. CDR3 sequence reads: CASSFRAEGPGPAEQYF. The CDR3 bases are TGCGCCAGCAGCTTTAGGGCTGAAGGACCGGGGCCTGCCGAGCAGTACTTC.

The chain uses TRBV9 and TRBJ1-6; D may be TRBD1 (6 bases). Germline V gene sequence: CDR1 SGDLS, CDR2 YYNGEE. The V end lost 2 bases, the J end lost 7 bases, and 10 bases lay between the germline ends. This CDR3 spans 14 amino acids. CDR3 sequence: CASSVGTKNSPLHF. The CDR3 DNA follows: TGTGCCAGCAGCGTTGGGACAAAGAATTCACCCCTCCACTTT.

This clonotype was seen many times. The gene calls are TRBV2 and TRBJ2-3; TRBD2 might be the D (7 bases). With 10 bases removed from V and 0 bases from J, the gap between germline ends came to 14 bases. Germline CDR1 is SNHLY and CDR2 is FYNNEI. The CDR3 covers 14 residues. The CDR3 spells CATTGGRSTDTQYF. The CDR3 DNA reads TGTGCCACCACGGGGGGCAGGAGCACAGATACGCAGTATTTT.

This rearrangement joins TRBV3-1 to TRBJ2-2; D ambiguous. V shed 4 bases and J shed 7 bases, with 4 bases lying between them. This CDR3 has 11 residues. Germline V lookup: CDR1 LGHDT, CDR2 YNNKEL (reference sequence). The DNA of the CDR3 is TGTGCCAGCAGCCGGGTCGGGGAGCTGTTTTTT. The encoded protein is CASSRVGELFF.

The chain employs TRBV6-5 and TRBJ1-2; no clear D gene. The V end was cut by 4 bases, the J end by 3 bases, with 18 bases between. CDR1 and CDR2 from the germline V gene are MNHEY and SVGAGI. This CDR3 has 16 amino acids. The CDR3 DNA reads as TGTGCCAGCAGTTCCCCAATGATAGGACTTGACTATGGCTACACCTTC. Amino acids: CASSSPMIGLDYGYTF.

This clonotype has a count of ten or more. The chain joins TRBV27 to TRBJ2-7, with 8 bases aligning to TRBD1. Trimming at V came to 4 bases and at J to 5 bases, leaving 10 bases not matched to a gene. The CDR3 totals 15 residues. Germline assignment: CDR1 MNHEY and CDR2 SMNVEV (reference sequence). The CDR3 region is CASSSTGQATHEQYF. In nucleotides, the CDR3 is TGTGCCAGCAGTTCCACGGGACAGGCCACCCACGAGCAGTACTTC.

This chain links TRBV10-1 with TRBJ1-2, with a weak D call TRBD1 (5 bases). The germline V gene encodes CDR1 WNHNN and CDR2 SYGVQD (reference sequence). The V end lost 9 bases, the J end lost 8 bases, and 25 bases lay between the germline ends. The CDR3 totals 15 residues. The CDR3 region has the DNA TGCGCCAGTATGAATTCGCGGAGGGGAGTACGAGGCTACACCTTC. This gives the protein CASMNSRRGVRGYTF.

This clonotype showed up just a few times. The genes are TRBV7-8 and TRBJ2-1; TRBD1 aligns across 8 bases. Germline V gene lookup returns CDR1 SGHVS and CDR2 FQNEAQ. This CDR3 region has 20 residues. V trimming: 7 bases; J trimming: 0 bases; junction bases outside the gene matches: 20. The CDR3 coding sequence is TGTGCCAGCAACCATCGATTATCCAGGTGGGACAGGAGCTCCTACAATGAGCAGTTCTTC. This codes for CASNHRLSRWDRSSYNEQFF.

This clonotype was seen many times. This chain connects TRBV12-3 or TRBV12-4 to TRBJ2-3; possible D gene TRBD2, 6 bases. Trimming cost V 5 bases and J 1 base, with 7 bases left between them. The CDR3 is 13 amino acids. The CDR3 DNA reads TGTGCCAGCAGTAGGGAGGGCACAGATACGCAGTATTTT. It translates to CASSREGTDTQYF.

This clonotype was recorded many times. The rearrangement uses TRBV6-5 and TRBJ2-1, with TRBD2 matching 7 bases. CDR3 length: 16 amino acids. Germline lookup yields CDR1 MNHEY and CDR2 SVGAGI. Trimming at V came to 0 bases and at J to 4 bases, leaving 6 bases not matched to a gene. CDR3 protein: CASSYSSREDYNEQFF. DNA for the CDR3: TGTGCCAGCAGTTACTCGAGCCGGGAGGATTACAATGAGCAGTTCTTC.

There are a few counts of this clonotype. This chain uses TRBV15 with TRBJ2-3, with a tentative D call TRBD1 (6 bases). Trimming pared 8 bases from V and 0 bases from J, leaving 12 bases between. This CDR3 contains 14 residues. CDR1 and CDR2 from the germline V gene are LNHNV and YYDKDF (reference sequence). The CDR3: CATGTSLSTDTQYF. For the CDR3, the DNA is TGTGCCACCGGGACATCCCTTAGCACAGATACGCAGTATTTT.

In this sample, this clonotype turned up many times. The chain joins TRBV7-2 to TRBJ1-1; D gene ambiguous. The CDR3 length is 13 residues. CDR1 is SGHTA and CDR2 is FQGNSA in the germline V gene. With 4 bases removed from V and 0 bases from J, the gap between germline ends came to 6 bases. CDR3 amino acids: CASSSLMNTEAFF. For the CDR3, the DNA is TGTGCCAGCAGCTCCTTAATGAACACTGAAGCTTTCTTT.